The 19 T cell receptor beta chains presented below share a single source sample, sequenced in a study of cytomegalovirus exposure and HLA in healthy donors. In the PCR, 60 Vbeta and 13 Jbeta primers were used. TCRdb keeps only in-frame clones here, not all; method: immunoSEQ multiplex PCR. The sample has 150,000 to 160,000 clones, approximately 80% seen once. Sequencing was done on a sample of PBMCs. The receptors derive from a man aged 30-40 years in good health and CMV-seropositive.

This clone turned up a few times. The gene calls are TRBV10-2 and TRBJ1-1; no clear D. Germline V gene lookup returns CDR1 WSHSY and CDR2 SAAADI. The CDR3 covers 14 residues. V dropped 8 bases and J dropped 5 bases, with 18 bases sitting between them. CDR3 residues: CASVAGAGWTEAFF. CDR3 bases: TGCGCCAGCGTTGCGGGCGCGGGCTGGACTGAAGCTTTCTTT.

V is TRBV19 and J is TRBJ2-3, with D possibly matching TRBD1 (6 bases). V was clipped by 3 bases and J by 3 bases, with 10 bases between them. This CDR3 has 14 residues. The V gene's germline CDR1 is LNHDA and CDR2 SQIVND (reference sequence). CDR3 region: CASSITRGTDTQYF. The DNA of the CDR3 is TGTGCCAGTAGTATTACCAGGGGTACAGATACGCAGTATTTT.

The J gene is TRBJ2-2, the V gene TRBV4-1; a weak D match, TRBD1 (5 bases). The CDR3 is 15 residues long. Looked up from germline, CDR1 is MGHRA and CDR2 is YSYEKL. V dropped 0 bases and J dropped 5 bases, with 10 bases sitting between them. The CDR3 DNA reads TGCGCCAGCAGCCAAGAAAGACAGAAGACCGGGGAGCTGTTTTTT. Its protein product is CASSQERQKTGELFF.

The sample holds a few counts of this clone. The gene calls are TRBV6-6 and TRBJ2-7; the D gene is possibly TRBD1 (6 bases). The CDR3 consists of 12 residues. The germline V and J ends were trimmed by 6 bases and 5 bases, with 11 bases remaining between them. Germline V gene lookup returns CDR1 MNHNY and CDR2 SVGAGI (reference sequence). This CDR3 is CASSQGRHEQYF. CDR3 sequence (DNA): TGTGCCAGCAGCCAGGGGCGCCACGAGCAGTACTTC.

The chain recombines TRBV5-5 with TRBJ2-2; D perhaps matches TRBD1 (6 bases). This CDR3 comprises 15 residues. Trimming left V 1 base short and J 5 bases short, with 12 bases between. CDR1 SGHKS and CDR2 YYEKEE come from the germline V gene (reference sequence). The CDR3 nucleotides read TGTGCCAGCAGCTTGCAGCGGACAGTGACCGGGGAGCTGTTTTTT. It encodes CASSLQRTVTGELFF.

The V gene is TRBV18, the J gene TRBJ2-1; D unclear. There are 12 residues in the CDR3. CDR1 and CDR2 (germline): KGHSH, LQKENI. Trimming pared 2 bases from V and 7 bases from J, leaving 6 bases between. The CDR3 region has the DNA TGTGCCAGCTCACCAAATTCTAATGAGCAGTTCTTC. This codes for CASSPNSNEQFF.

The CDR3: CASSPGLEANYGYTF. The CDR3 DNA is TGTGCCAGCTCACCGGGTTTGGAGGCCAACTATGGCTACACCTTC. V and J are TRBV18 and TRBJ1-2; no firm D call. The CDR3 sequence is 15 residues long. V dropped 3 bases and J dropped 2 bases, with 13 bases sitting between them. Germline V gives CDR1 KGHSH, CDR2 LQKENI.

In its sample, this clone was seen a few times. The J gene is TRBJ2-5, the V gene TRBV11-2; 11 bases are shared with TRBD1. The germline CDR1 and CDR2 sequences are SGHAT and FQNNGV. Trimming at V came to 5 bases and at J to 3 bases, leaving 5 bases not matched to a gene. The CDR3 has 15 residues. The CDR3 DNA is TGTGCCAGCAGCATCCCGGGACAGGGGGAAGAGACCCAGTACTTC. Translated: CASSIPGQGEETQYF.

V and J are TRBV11-1 and TRBJ1-1; D is undetermined. Trimming cost V 1 base and J 1 base, with 4 bases left between them. This CDR3 is built from 13 residues. Looked up from germline, CDR1 is SGHAT and CDR2 is FQDESV (reference sequence). DNA of the CDR3: TGTGCCAGCAGCTTAGTCAGGAACACTGAAGCTTTCTTT. It is translated as CASSLVRNTEAFF.

The J gene is TRBJ2-5, the V gene TRBV4-1, with 7 bases that match TRBD2. In germline, CDR1 is MGHRA, CDR2 YSYEKL. The length of the CDR3 is 15 residues. The junction had 7 bases not matched to a gene; V was cut back by 4 bases and J by 2 bases. Here the CDR3 DNA reads TGCGCCAGCAGCCGTAGCGGGTCCGATCAAGAGACCCAGTACTTC. Its translation is CASSRSGSDQETQYF.

This chain joins TRBV19 and TRBJ2-5, with a possible D match to TRBD2 (6 bases). The V gene lost 4 bases and the J gene lost 4 bases, with 13 bases spanning the gap. The CDR3 totals 14 residues. CDR1 is LNHDA, CDR2 SQIVND, per germline (reference sequence). CDR3 DNA: TGTGCCAGTAGTAAGTCTCCGGGAGTAGAGACCCAGTACTTC. It specifies CASSKSPGVETQYF.

The rearrangement joins TRBV9 to TRBJ2-2; TRBD2 is a possible D gene (6 bases). From germline, CDR1 is SGDLS and CDR2 YYNGEE. V lost 0 bases and J lost 4, with 13 bases in between. This CDR3 spans 16 amino acids. CDR3 DNA sequence: TGTGCCAGCAGCGTAGGTGCGGGAATGACCACCGGGGAGCTGTTTTTT. It translates to CASSVGAGMTTGELFF.

The table lists this clone with a few counts. This rearrangement joins TRBV10-3 to TRBJ2-1; the D gene is possibly TRBD1 (5 bases). This CDR3 has 12 residues. CDR1 is ENHRY and CDR2 is SYGVKD in the germline V gene. V was clipped by 3 bases and J by 10 bases, with 10 bases between them. CDR3 residues: CAISEGVREQFF. CDR3 in DNA: TGTGCCATCAGTGAAGGGGTTCGCGAGCAGTTCTTC.

V is TRBV19 and J is TRBJ1-5, with a possible D match to TRBD1 (6 bases). V shed 3 bases and J shed 0 bases, with 18 bases lying between them. This CDR3 region has 18 residues. From germline, CDR1 is LNHDA and CDR2 SQIVND (reference sequence). This CDR3 reads CASSIRFRTDDSNQPQHF. As DNA, the CDR3 is TGTGCCAGTAGTATTAGGTTCCGGACAGATGATAGCAATCAGCCCCAGCATTTT.

This clone was seen just once. The V gene is TRBV5-6, the J gene TRBJ2-3, with 9 positions matching TRBD1. CDR3 length: 14 amino acids. J was trimmed by 5 bases and V by 4 bases; bases with no gene match: 5. Germline CDR1 is SGHDT and CDR2 is YYEEEE. CDR3 amino acids: CASSLGQGLDTQYF. DNA for the CDR3: TGTGCCAGCAGCCTGGGACAGGGTTTAGATACGCAGTATTTT. The complete variable domain, with remaining parts taken from reference TRBV5-6 and TRBJ2-3, reads DAGVTQSPTHLIKTRGQQVTLRCSPKSGHDTVSWYQQALGQGPQFIFQYYEEEERQRGNFPDRFSGHQFPNYSSELNVNALLLGDSALYLCASSLGQGLDTQYFGPGTRLTVL.

The rearrangement joins TRBV7-9 to TRBJ2-7; D may be TRBD1 (5 bases). V shed 4 bases and J shed 5 bases, with 12 bases lying between them. Germline CDR1 SEHNR, CDR2 FQNEAQ (reference sequence). The CDR3 sequence is 13 residues long. The CDR3 coding sequence is TGTGCCAGCAGCTACCCAGACAGCCACGAGCAGTACTTC. It codes for CASSYPDSHEQYF. Full variable domain (rest looked up from reference TRBV7-9 and TRBJ2-7): DTGVSQNPRHKITKRGQNVTFRCDPISEHNRLYWYRQTLGQGPEFLTYFQNEAQLEKSRLLSDRFSAERPKGSFSTLEIQRTEQGDSAMYLCASSYPDSHEQYFGPGTRLTVT.

This sequence joins TRBV29-1 and TRBJ2-1, with 8 nucleotides matching TRBD2. Germline V CDR1 and CDR2: SQVTM, ANQGSEA. The CDR3 has 15 residues. Unmatched junction bases numbered 7, after V lost 4 bases and J lost 2 bases. The CDR3, as DNA: TGCAGCGTTGTTAAGCGGGAGACCGCCTACAATGAGCAGTTCTTC. Translating it yields CSVVKRETAYNEQFF.

A few counts support this clone. The CDR3 is CASSPGQGYTEAFF. CDR3 sequence (DNA): TGTGCCAGCAGCCCGGGACAGGGGTACACTGAAGCTTTCTTT. This chain joins TRBV11-1 and TRBJ1-1, with 10 bases that match TRBD1. The germline V gene encodes CDR1 SGHAT and CDR2 FQDESV (reference sequence). The CDR3 runs to 14 residues. The J segment lost 3 bases and the V segment lost 5 bases, leaving 3 bases of the junction unmatched.

V is TRBV28 and J is TRBJ1-2; D might be TRBD1 (6 bases). The CDR3 totals 12 residues. V lost 5 bases, J lost 14 bases, and 18 bases lay in between. The germline V gene encodes CDR1 MDHEN and CDR2 SYDVKM. In DNA, the CDR3 is TGTGCCAGCAGTCTAAAGGGGACATCGGGGACCTTC. Its translation: CASSLKGTSGTF.